This is a list of T cell receptor beta chains from one sample in a study of T cell responses to AZD1222 COVID-19 vaccine. Here immunoSEQ multiplex PCR was the method, and the copy in TCRdb shows in-frame clones only, minus some. The sample has around 120,000 clones, roughly 89% seen once. Specimen: peripheral blood, collected on day 0 of AZD1222 vaccination. The source is an adult in good health. Each CDR3 is given with its conserved first and last residue. D genes are given only for firm matches. Not all rows give a size; the values are once, few, many and, for expanded clones, a class.

clone size	D gene	J gene	V gene	CDR3 protein	CDR3 DNA
NA	TRBD1	TRBJ1-2	TRBV2	CASSPPRDRGYGYTF	TGTGCCAGCAGCCCGCCTCGGGACAGGGGCTATGGCTACACCTTC
NA	NA	TRBJ1-1	TRBV18	CASSPQAWNTEAFF	TGTGCCAGCTCACCCCAAGCTTGGAACACTGAAGCTTTCTTT
NA	NA	TRBJ2-2	TRBV7-9	CASSLAAGELFF	TGTGCCAGCAGCTTAGCGGCAGGGGAGCTGTTTTTT
once	TRBD1	TRBJ1-1	TRBV19	CASSTEDRGTFNTEAFF	TGTGCCAGTAGTACCGAGGACAGGGGGACATTTAACACTGAAGCTTTCTTT
NA	TRBD1	TRBJ2-2	TRBV7-3	CASSATGLNTGELFF	TGTGCCAGCAGCGCGACAGGGTTGAACACCGGGGAGCTGTTTTTT
NA	NA	TRBJ1-1	TRBV30	CAWRADPMNTEAFF	TGTGCCTGGAGGGCAGACCCGATGAACACTGAAGCTTTCTTT
NA	NA	TRBJ2-3	TRBV28	CASRQDSGTDTQYF	TGTGCCAGCAGGCAGGACAGTGGGACAGATACGCAGTATTTT
NA	NA	TRBJ1-6	TRBV6-5	CASMRTGDLYSPLHF	TGTGCCAGCATGAGGACGGGAGACCTTTATTCACCCCTCCACTTT
few	NA	TRBJ1-1	TRBV7-2	CASSLFGGMGEAFF	TGTGCCAGCAGCCTCTTTGGGGGAATGGGAGAAGCTTTCTTT
NA	NA	TRBJ1-6	TRBV5-6	CASSLAPRRLGYNSPLHF	TGTGCCAGCAGCTTGGCCCCTCGGCGACTCGGCTATAATTCACCCCTCCACTTT
NA	NA	TRBJ1-5	TRBV4-1	CASSQEGQVSNQPQHF	TGCGCCAGCAGCCAAGAGGGACAAGTTAGCAATCAGCCCCAGCATTTT
NA	TRBD2	TRBJ2-5	TRBV27	CASSPSLAGGLETQYF	TGTGCCAGCAGTCCCTCACTAGCGGGGGGGTTAGAGACCCAGTACTTC
NA	NA	TRBJ2-1	TRBV7-3	CASSLSRGVGKQFF	TGTGCCAGCAGCTTAAGCAGGGGGGTCGGTAAGCAGTTCTTC
NA	NA	TRBJ1-4	TRBV5-5	CASLLLGGNEKLFF	TGTGCCAGTCTACTCTTGGGCGGAAATGAAAAACTGTTTTTT
NA	NA	TRBJ1-1	TRBV6-5	CASRPGGLRYAFF	TGTGCCAGCAGGCCCGGTGGACTTCGGTATGCTTTCTTT
NA	NA	TRBJ2-3	TRBV15	CATSGTRGRMRDTQYF	TGTGCCACCAGCGGCACTCGGGGGCGCATGAGAGATACGCAGTATTTT
few	TRBD2	TRBJ2-2	TRBV5-1	CASSYRTSGRGNTGELFF	TGCGCCAGCAGCTACCGGACTAGCGGGAGGGGTAACACCGGGGAGCTGTTTTTT
once	NA	TRBJ2-7	TRBV5-6	CASSFRAPAGPSYEQYF	TGTGCCAGCAGCTTTAGGGCCCCGGCAGGGCCCTCCTACGAGCAGTACTTC
NA	TRBD2	TRBJ2-7	TRBV7-9	CASSSTGTSGSFYEQYF	TGTGCCAGCAGCTCTACCGGGACTAGCGGGAGCTTTTACGAGCAGTACTTC
NA	NA	TRBJ2-2	TRBV9	CASSVGQGNTGELFF	TGTGCCAGCAGCGTAGGGCAGGGTAACACCGGGGAGCTGTTTTTT
once	TRBD1	TRBJ1-1	TRBV3-1/TRBV3-2	CASSTGESTEAFF	TGTGCCAGCAGCACAGGGGAGAGTACTGAAGCTTTCTTT
once	NA	TRBJ1-1	TRBV4-1	CASSHPSRHTEAFF	TGCGCCAGCAGCCACCCGTCGAGGCACACTGAAGCTTTCTTT
once	NA	TRBJ2-4	TRBV30	CACARGTKNIQYF	TGTGCCTGCGCGAGGGGAACCAAAAACATTCAGTACTTC
NA	NA	TRBJ2-2	TRBV5-4	CASSLLAGGAGELFF	TGTGCCAGCAGCTTGTTGGCAGGAGGCGCCGGGGAGCTGTTTTTT
few	TRBD1	TRBJ1-1	TRBV19	CASSAQLGGGGAFF	TGTGCCAGTAGTGCCCAATTAGGGGGCGGTGGAGCTTTCTTT
NA	TRBD1	TRBJ1-2	TRBV5-1	CASSLPAGRGYGYTF	TGCGCCAGCAGCTTGCCCGCGGGCAGGGGGTATGGCTACACCTTC
NA	NA	TRBJ2-1	TRBV7-3	CASSLTDRNEQFF	TGTGCCAGCAGCTTAACAGACCGCAATGAGCAGTTCTTC
NA	NA	TRBJ1-3	TRBV12-5	CASGEGLPGNTIYF	TGTGCTAGTGGAGAGGGTCTCCCTGGAAACACCATATATTTT
NA	NA	TRBJ2-7	TRBV7-6	CASSLEAPYEQYF	TGTGCCAGCAGCTTAGAAGCACCCTACGAGCAGTACTTC
NA	NA	TRBJ1-5	TRBV5-5	CASSFYEGEPQHF	TGTGCCAGCAGCTTTTATGAGGGAGAGCCCCAGCATTTT
NA	NA	TRBJ1-5	TRBV21-1	CASGQGVENQPQHF	TGTGCCAGCGGACAGGGGGTCGAGAATCAGCCCCAGCATTTT
NA	TRBD1	TRBJ1-1	TRBV5-5	CASSPRSRDRLIMNTEAFF	TGTGCCAGCAGCCCCCGTAGTCGGGACAGACTTATAATGAACACTGAAGCTTTCTTT
NA	NA	TRBJ1-1	TRBV5-1	CASSLGSGNTEAFF	TGCGCCAGCAGCTTGGGGTCAGGGAACACTGAAGCTTTCTTT
NA	NA	TRBJ2-1	TRBV7-8	CASSLAALRAVNEQFF	TGTGCCAGCAGCTTAGCGGCACTCCGGGCCGTCAATGAGCAGTTCTTC
NA	NA	TRBJ1-1	TRBV5-4	CASSSTANTEAFF	TGTGCCAGCAGCTCGACAGCGAACACTGAAGCTTTCTTT
NA	TRBD1	TRBJ1-3	TRBV28	CASSELTGGPLRNTIYF	TGTGCCAGCAGTGAACTAACAGGGGGCCCCTTAAGGAACACCATATATTTT
NA	NA	TRBJ2-6	TRBV14	CASSPDGSSGANVLTF	TGTGCCAGCAGCCCCGACGGGAGCTCTGGGGCCAACGTCCTGACTTTC
NA	NA	TRBJ1-1	TRBV5-1	CASSLHSRDTEAFF	TGCGCCAGCAGCTTGCACAGTAGAGACACTGAAGCTTTCTTT
NA	NA	TRBJ2-1	TRBV7-2	CASSLAALSYNEQFF	TGTGCCAGCAGCTTAGCGGCGCTATCATACAATGAGCAGTTCTTC
NA	NA	TRBJ2-3	TRBV27	CASSLYGTPGDTQYF	TGTGCCAGCAGTTTGTATGGGACACCCGGGGATACGCAGTATTTT
once	NA	TRBJ1-1	TRBV19	CASTPGEHTEAFF	TGTGCCAGCACGCCGGGGGAGCACACTGAAGCTTTCTTT
few	NA	TRBJ2-2	TRBV9	CASSVSSGELFF	TGTGCCAGCAGCGTATCCTCCGGGGAGCTGTTTTTT
NA	NA	TRBJ2-2	TRBV2	CASSLERGAGELFF	TGTGCCAGCAGCTTAGAGAGGGGAGCCGGGGAGCTGTTTTTT
once	NA	TRBJ1-2	TRBV11-2	CASSLGPIGEYGYTF	TGTGCCAGCAGCTTAGGACCCATCGGGGAGTATGGCTACACCTTC